The 14 T cell receptor beta chains given below trace back to one sample, sequenced in a study of blood T cell repertoires in COVID-19. Assay: immunoSEQ multiplex PCR; the TCRdb copy retains only in-frame clones and omits some. There are hundreds of thousands of clones in the sample; approximately 82% occur only once, and about 7.4% lies in the top ten. Sequences were obtained from peripheral blood. Every receptor here comes from a woman between 45 and 65 years old with acute or convalescent COVID-19.

The genes are TRBV19 and TRBJ2-7; TRBD2 aligns across 11 bases. Germline V gene sequence: CDR1 LNHDA, CDR2 SQIVND (reference sequence). Trimming at V came to 6 bases and at J to 1 base, leaving 5 bases not matched to a gene. The CDR3 runs to 15 residues. Here the CDR3 reads CASSPTSGGSYEQYF. The CDR3 nucleotides are TGTGCCAGTAGCCCAACTAGCGGGGGATCCTACGAGCAGTACTTC. The full variable domain, rest sourced from reference TRBV19 and TRBJ2-7, is DGGITQSPKYLFRKEGQNVTLSCEQNLNHDAMYWYRQDPGQGLRLIYYSQIVNDFQKGDIAEGYSVSREKKESFPLTVTSAQKNPTAFYLCASSPTSGGSYEQYFGPGTRLTVT.

The chain links TRBV28 to TRBJ2-4; TRBD2 aligns across 8 bases. Trimming at V came to 5 bases and at J to 0 bases, leaving 6 bases not matched to a gene. Germline V gives CDR1 MDHEN, CDR2 SYDVKM. CDR3 size: 16 residues. Here the CDR3 DNA reads TGTGCCAGCAGTAGCGGGAGCCTTTTAGCCAAAAACATTCAGTACTTC. Translated, it gives CASSSGSLLAKNIQYF.

This chain links TRBV6-6 with TRBJ1-2, with D tentatively TRBD1 (6 bases). Per germline, CDR1 MNHNY and CDR2 SVGAGI (reference sequence). Trimming took 8 bases from V and 7 from J, leaving 20 bases between them. The CDR3 contains 14 residues. The CDR3 protein is CASVAAGGRRGYTF. DNA of the CDR3: TGTGCCAGCGTCGCGGCTGGGGGCCGCCGTGGCTACACCTTC.

The chain is built from TRBV7-2 and TRBJ1-1; tentative D call: TRBD1 (6 bases). CDR3 length equals 11 residues. Trimming left V 1 base short and J 10 bases short, with 7 bases between. The germline V gene has CDR1 SGHTA and CDR2 FQGNSA. This CDR3 is CASSLGQVAFF. The CDR3 region has the DNA TGTGCCAGCAGCTTAGGACAGGTAGCTTTCTTT.

This clone is labeled as medium-sized. This chain connects TRBV19 to TRBJ2-7; TRBD2 might be the D (6 bases). The V and J ends lost 0 bases and 7 bases respectively, with 16 bases between them. CDR1 and CDR2 from the germline V gene are LNHDA and SQIVND (reference sequence). The length of the CDR3 is 15 residues. CDR3 protein: CASSIDLGRVGEQYF. The CDR3 DNA reads TGTGCCAGTAGTATAGACCTCGGGAGAGTTGGAGAGCAGTACTTC.

This rearrangement joins TRBV6-5 to TRBJ2-1; tentatively, D is TRBD2 (5 bases). Germline loops: CDR1 MNHEY, CDR2 SVGAGI. Trimming shortened V by 6 bases and J by 0 bases, and 9 bases separated the two germline ends. The CDR3 is made up of 14 amino acids. The CDR3 sequence is CASRDFSSYNEQFF. The CDR3 region has the DNA TGTGCCAGCAGGGACTTCAGCTCCTACAATGAGCAGTTCTTC.

This clone was observed a handful of times. The chain has TRBV11-2 and TRBJ1-3, with no clear D. V shed 1 base and J shed 0 bases, with 13 bases lying between them. The CDR3 length is 17 residues. Per germline, CDR1 SGHAT and CDR2 FQNNGV. CDR3 nucleotides: TGTGCCAGCAGCTTAGTCCTGGGCATCCACTCTGGAAACACCATATATTTT. This codes for CASSLVLGIHSGNTIYF.

The chain combines TRBV5-4 with TRBJ2-5; possible D gene TRBD1, 5 bases. With 4 bases removed from V and 2 bases from J, the gap between germline ends came to 9 bases. CDR1 and CDR2 (germline): SGHNT, YYREEE (reference sequence). The CDR3 is made up of 13 amino acids. CDR3 nucleotides: TGTGCCAGCAGCGGGGCCCAGCAAGAGACCCAGTACTTC. Its protein product is CASSGAQQETQYF.

For this clone: This CDR3 is also generated by other DNA sequences in the sample. The chain has TRBV7-2 and TRBJ2-7; D may be TRBD1 (5 bases). The CDR3 covers 13 residues. V lost 5 bases and J 3 bases, leaving 11 bases between the germline ends. The V gene's germline CDR1 is SGHTA and CDR2 FQGNSA. The CDR3 DNA sequence: TGTGCCAGCAGCCTCGACAGAAGCTACGAGCAGTACTTC. Its translation is CASSLDRSYEQYF.

There are a few counts of this clone. V and J are TRBV6-4 and TRBJ2-3; 9 bases agree with TRBD2. Germline V gene sequence: CDR1 MRHNA, CDR2 SNTAGT. V was pared by 1 base and J by 6 bases, with 8 bases of the junction left unmatched. The CDR3 is 16 residues long. The DNA of the CDR3 is TGTGCCAGCAGTGACTATATGGCGGGAGGGGCTGATACGCAGTATTTT. Its protein is CASSDYMAGGADTQYF.

Here the CDR3 DNA reads TGTGCCAGCAGTGAGCCTGACAGGGGAGGAGAGACCCAGTACTTC. The encoded protein is CASSEPDRGGETQYF. The rearrangement uses TRBV6-1 and TRBJ2-5, with 8 bases that match TRBD1. CDR1 MNHNS and CDR2 SASEGT come from the germline V gene. J lost 4 bases, V lost 3 bases, and 7 bases had no gene match. The CDR3 runs to 15 residues.

The gene calls are TRBV9 and TRBJ1-2; 12 nucleotides align to TRBD1. The CDR3 is 16 amino acids. J lost 8 bases, V lost 0 bases, and 8 bases had no gene match. The germline gives CDR1 SGDLS, CDR2 YYNGEE. CDR3 nucleotide sequence: TGTGCCAGCAGCGTAGAACCGGGACAGGGGGCTAAAGGCTACACCTTC. Protein sequence: CASSVEPGQGAKGYTF.

The genes are TRBV5-1 and TRBJ2-3; D is unresolved. The CDR3 is 15 residues long. V gave up 4 bases and J gave up 4 bases, with 16 bases separating them. Germline-derived CDR1 and CDR2 are SGHRS and YFSETQ. The DNA for the CDR3 is TGCGCCAGCAGCCGTTCCGGTCCCATGGCAGATACGCAGTATTTT. This sequence encodes CASSRSGPMADTQYF.

The chain recombines TRBV25-1 with TRBJ2-2, with D perhaps TRBD1 (5 bases). Trimming cost V 8 bases and J 5 bases, with 24 bases left between them. In germline, CDR1 is MGHDK, CDR2 SYGVNS. This CDR3 comprises 17 residues. CDR3 bases: TGTGCCAGCGGGGTCCCCTTAGTGTGGCAGGGTACCGGGGAGCTGTTTTTT. This codes for CASGVPLVWQGTGELFF.